This T cell receptor (beta chain) emerged from a study of cytomegalovirus exposure and HLA in healthy donors. Study conclusions and caveats: TCR beta V- and J-gene trimming was later associated with a missense DCLRE1C variant. Reportedly, TCR beta sequences accurately predicted HLA-A and HLA-B alleles in most subjects.

Those who donated were healthy bone marrow donors. Primers included in the PCR were 60 Vbeta and 13 Jbeta primers. Produced via immunoSEQ multiplex PCR; TCRdb's table is partial and in-frame only. The sample shows around 150,000 clones, approximately 86% of them seen only once. Turning to this clone: Its antigen is as yet unknown.

The CDR3 sequence is 12 residues long. V shed 7 bases, J shed 7 bases, and the junction held 2 bases outside the gene matches. Germline V gene data show CDR1 as MDHEN and CDR2 as SYDVKM. The receptor was isolated from a woman aged 18-30 years in good health and CMV-seronegative. Sequencing input: PBMCs. The chain recombines TRBV28 with TRBJ1-4; TRBD1 matches at 8 bases. In DNA, the CDR3 is TGTGCCAGCATTGACAGGGGTGAAAAACTGTTTTTT. Its translation is CASIDRGEKLFF. Drawing the rest from reference TRBV28 and TRBJ1-4, the complete variable domain is DVKVTQSSRYLVKRTGEKVFLECVQDMDHENMFWYRQDPGLGLRLIYFSYDVKMKEKGDIPEGYSVSREKKERFSLILESASTNQTSMYLCASIDRGEKLFFGSGTQLSVL.